This T cell receptor (beta chain) was retrieved from a study of post-analysis software for immune sequencing data. Study-level background: Relapsing-remitting, secondary progressive and progressive-relapsing forms made up the multiple sclerosis disease courses. Regarding the study as a whole: Four or five TRBV segments occurring more often in patients than controls included TRBV5-6, TRBV5-1 and TRBV20-1. Co-batched samples clustered tightly together by F measure. Versus controls, multiple sclerosis patients showed significantly lower diversity (normalized Chao1).

The library was made from cDNA and included unique molecular identifiers. cDNA molecules numbering about 470,000 came from approximately 1 to 10 million T cells. Via MiXCR, TCRdb re-called the PCR reads, giving one row per CDR3 protein. The repertoire has 350,000 to 450,000 distinct CDR3 sequences, about 39% of them found once; the top ten carry 6.5% to 8%. This clonotype has at least ten counts. What it recognizes is unknown. This CDR3 contains 16 residues. Germline CDR1 SGHVS, CDR2 FNYEAQ. Trimming pared 1 base from V and 4 bases from J, leaving 17 bases between. The gene calls are TRBV7-6 and TRBJ2-7, with a weak D call TRBD2 (5 bases). This TCR was recovered from a girl aged 2 to 9 with multiple sclerosis. The specimen sequenced was blood. Here the CDR3 DNA reads TGTGCCAGCAGCTTAGTATTAGAGGGCAGTGGGTACGAGCAGTACTTC. It specifies CASSLVLEGSGYEQYF.